The rows below give T cell receptor beta chains drawn from one sample of a study of radiation and T cells in renal cell carcinoma. The data were produced by immunoSEQ multiplex PCR, yet TCRdb's version contains in-frame clones alone and is incomplete. The top ten hold 15% to 20% of the sample, which has approximately 150,000 clones, less than 90% seen once. The material was blood, obtained from a patient whose treatment included radiotherapy and nephrectomy. These receptors all come from a woman between 50 and 59 years old with renal cell carcinoma. Each CDR3 is given with its conserved first and last residue. Fields, in order: clone size, V gene, D gene, J gene, CDR3 protein. D genes are given only for firm matches. The size entry is marked missing in some rows and otherwise reads once, few, many or a size class.

.	TRBV27	TRBD1	TRBJ1-4	CASTRTGTGTEKLFF
.	TRBV6-6	TRBD2	TRBJ2-7	CASSSRGGPAYEQYF
many	TRBV5-1	.	TRBJ2-7	CASSLFGQYYEQYF
medium-sized	TRBV30	.	TRBJ2-4	CAWSGPWGALAKNIQYF
.	TRBV10-2	.	TRBJ1-5	CANFYTGPNQPQHF
once	TRBV5-1	.	TRBJ2-7	CASSLSATTGSEQYF
.	TRBV5-6	.	TRBJ1-6	CASSGLATPDSPLHF
.	TRBV18	TRBD2	TRBJ2-3	CASSPHPGGDTQYF
.	TRBV7-2	.	TRBJ2-3	CASSLGGTDTQYF
.	TRBV4-2	.	TRBJ2-7	CASSQVGVHEQYF
.	TRBV9	.	TRBJ1-5	CASSSRPDQPQHF
.	TRBV18	TRBD1	TRBJ1-2	CASTGQGTDYGYTF
.	TRBV7-2	TRBD2	TRBJ2-3	CASGLAGAGSTDTQYF
.	TRBV7-9	.	TRBJ2-5	CASGGETQYF
.	TRBV5-4	.	TRBJ1-1	CASSLAGMMDTEAFF